This note documents a single TCR beta chain sequence. Its cognate antigen is unknown. This CDR3 has 15 residues. The germline gives CDR1 SGDLS, CDR2 YYNGEE. Trimming removed 0 bases from V and 2 bases from J; junction bases left unmatched: 1. This sample was included in a study of lymphopenia after photon versus proton radiotherapy. Broader study findings: In patients who died, overall survival fell as post-nadir TCR diversity dropped more. Survival link was tested only in deceased patients; proton benefit remains a possibility. After lymphocyte nadir, photon-treated repertoires showed oligoclonal expansion, especially CD8+ Temra. Relative stability marked proton patients; photon patients lost diversity and naive cells.

Clones were sequenced by immunoSEQ multiplex PCR, and TCRdb holds only the in-frame ones, with some missing. This sample has roughly 35,000 clones, with approximately 81% found just once. The chain recombines TRBV9 with TRBJ2-1, with 8 bases identical to TRBD2. Sequences were derived from peripheral blood, sampled from a patient treated with photon-based radiotherapy. The source of this sequence is a man aged 50-59 years with gastric cancer. For the CDR3, the DNA is TGTGCCAGCAGCGTAGGGACTAGCCCCTACAATGAGCAGTTCTTC. Its protein product is CASSVGTSPYNEQFF. The full variable domain, in which reference TRBV9 and TRBJ2-1 provide the parts outside the CDR3, is DSGVTQTPKHLITATGQRVTLRCSPRSGDLSVYWYQQSLDQGLQFLIQYYNGEERAKGNILERFSAQQFPDLHSELNLSSLELGDSALYFCASSVGTSPYNEQFFGPGTRLTVL.